A single sample gave rise to the 28 T cell receptor beta chains below, sequenced in a study of response to subunit inactivated influenza vaccine. TCRdb used MiXCR to reprocess the RT-PCR reads, holding one entry per CDR3 protein. The sample contains approximately 730,000 distinct CDR3 sequences, 14% of which appear only once. Sequencing was performed on PBMCs from blood, taken about 14 days before vaccination. These receptors were collected from a man between 50 and 59 years old who received an inactivated influenza vaccine.

As regards this clonotype: Relative to the germline gene, one junction end is altered; a read error may explain this. This chain connects TRBV7-2 to TRBJ1-1; TRBD1 is a possible D gene (5 bases). This CDR3 has 14 residues. The germline gives CDR1 SGHTA, CDR2 FQGNSA. CDR3 in amino acids: CPSSLLAGSAEAFF. The CDR3 DNA reads as TGTCCCAGCAGCTTACTGGCAGGGTCGGCTGAAGCTTTCTTT.

The chain is built from TRBV20-1 and TRBJ2-1; D might be TRBD2 (6 bases). Germline V gene data show CDR1 as DFQATT and CDR2 as SNEGSKA (reference sequence). This CDR3 has 14 amino acids. With 1 base removed from V and 8 bases from J, the gap between germline ends came to 15 bases. CDR3 DNA: TGCAGTGCTAGAGGACTAGTGGGGGGTTATGAGCAGTTCTTC. Its translation is CSARGLVGGYEQFF.

This clonotype was counted many times. This chain links TRBV28 with TRBJ2-1, with 9 bases matching TRBD1. The CDR3 length is 12 residues. The junction had 1 base not matched to a gene; V was cut back by 5 bases and J by 8 bases. Germline-derived CDR1 and CDR2 are MDHEN and SYDVKM. CDR3: CASSGQGHEQFF. As DNA, the CDR3 is TGTGCCAGCAGTGGACAGGGGCATGAGCAGTTCTTC.

This clonotype was picked up a small number of times. The chain employs TRBV11-2 and TRBJ2-1; D could derive from TRBD1 or TRBD2 (7 bases each). The CDR3 totals 16 residues. Germline V gene data show CDR1 as SGHAT and CDR2 as FQNNGV. V was shortened by 0 bases and J by 7 bases, with 16 bases between the two germline ends. The CDR3 here is CASSLDRGGGKNEQFF. CDR3 nucleotides: TGTGCCAGCAGCTTAGATCGGGGAGGGGGCAAGAATGAGCAGTTCTTC.

The table lists this clonotype with a few counts. The V call is TRBV10-3, the J call TRBJ2-1; 8 nucleotides align to TRBD2. The trim removed 7 bases at V and 8 bases at J, leaving 7 bases unmatched. This CDR3 region has 13 residues. Germline assignment: CDR1 ENHRY and CDR2 SYGVKD. As DNA, the CDR3 is TGTGCCATCAAAAGCGGGGGCTCCGATGAGCAGTTCTTC. It codes for CAIKSGGSDEQFF.

This chain connects TRBV29-1 to TRBJ2-2; weak D call: TRBD1 (5 bases). CDR1 and CDR2 (germline): SQVTM, ANQGSEA. With 7 bases removed from V and 1 base from J, the gap between germline ends came to 16 bases. CDR3 size: 15 residues. CDR3 loop: CSASAGQGNTGELFF. CDR3 in DNA: TGCAGCGCGTCCGCAGGCCAGGGGAACACCGGGGAGCTGTTTTTT.

This chain connects TRBV5-1 to TRBJ2-2, with TRBD2 as a possible D gene (6 bases). The germline V and J ends were trimmed by 0 bases and 3 bases, with 12 bases remaining between them. There are 16 residues in the CDR3. Germline loops: CDR1 SGHRS, CDR2 YFSETQ. The CDR3 nucleotides read TGCGCCAGCAGCTTGGACGGGACTGATTACACCGGGGAGCTGTTTTTT. Translating gives CASSLDGTDYTGELFF.

This clonotype occurred a few times. The gene calls are TRBV12-3 or TRBV12-4 and TRBJ1-5; D call uncertain. Trimming removed 5 bases from V and 10 bases from J, with 9 bases in between. CDR3 size: 11 residues. The CDR3 protein is CASSPGGPQHF. The DNA for the CDR3 is TGTGCCAGCAGTCCGGGTGGACCCCAGCATTTT.

This sequence joins TRBV4-3 and TRBJ2-7; TRBD2 might be the D (5 bases). V shed 1 base and J shed 5 bases, with 27 bases lying between them. This CDR3 has 19 amino acids. Germline CDR1 reads LGHNA; CDR2 reads YSLEER. The CDR3 region is CASSQAVSENGLYFDEQYF. As DNA, the CDR3 is TGCGCCAGCAGCCAAGCGGTTTCAGAGAACGGACTCTACTTCGACGAGCAGTACTTC.

Worth noting for this clonotype: Just one base apart from a much larger clone, this may be a read error. In DNA form, the CDR3 reads TGTGCCAGCAGCACGGGACTAGCGGGAGGAGCGCAAGAGACCCAGTACTTC. The encoded protein is CASSTGLAGGAQETQYF. This chain connects TRBV3-1 to TRBJ2-5, with TRBD2 matching over 15 bases. The CDR3 is made up of 17 amino acids. V lost 5 bases to trimming and J lost 2 bases; unmatched junction nucleotides: 6. Germline values: CDR1 LGHDT, CDR2 YNNKEL (reference sequence).

This rearrangement joins TRBV5-1 to TRBJ1-6; unclear D gene. Between the trimmed V and J ends, which lost 0 bases and 14 bases, there was a span of 12 bases. The CDR3 has 13 residues. The germline gives CDR1 SGHRS, CDR2 YFSETQ. As DNA, the CDR3 is TGCGCCAGCAGCTTGGAGGGTTCTGGATCCCTCCACTTT. As protein: CASSLEGSGSLHF.

V gene TRBV9 combines with J gene TRBJ2-7, with D hard to call. The CDR3 contains 14 residues. Trimming took 0 bases from V and 0 from J, leaving 7 bases between them. Germline V gene lookup returns CDR1 SGDLS and CDR2 YYNGEE. DNA of the CDR3: TGTGCCAGCAGCGTAGGCCCCCTCTCCTACGAGCAGTACTTC. This encodes CASSVGPLSYEQYF. The entire variable domain, with the rest obtained from reference TRBV9 and TRBJ2-7, is as follows: DSGVTQTPKHLITATGQRVTLRCSPRSGDLSVYWYQQSLDQGLQFLIQYYNGEERAKGNILERFSAQQFPDLHSELNLSSLELGDSALYFCASSVGPLSYEQYFGPGTRLTVT.

A single count supports this clonotype. The chain carries TRBV5-1 and TRBJ2-5, with 13 bases that match TRBD2. With 3 bases clipped from V and 4 bases from J, the junction kept 9 bases outside the gene matches. CDR3 length equals 17 residues. Germline V gives CDR1 SGHRS, CDR2 YFSETQ. Here the CDR3 reads CASSWTQLAGGTETQYF. CDR3 DNA: TGCGCCAGCAGCTGGACTCAACTAGCGGGGGGGACAGAGACCCAGTACTTC.

V and J are TRBV3-1 and TRBJ2-2; TRBD2 agrees at 9 bases. The V and J ends lost 1 base and 7 bases, in that order; junction bases with no gene match: 10. The length of the CDR3 is 17 residues. Germline loops: CDR1 LGHDT, CDR2 YNNKEL (reference sequence). CDR3: CASSQAGGRAGNGELFF. DNA for the CDR3: TGTGCCAGCAGCCAAGCCGGCGGGAGGGCCGGTAACGGGGAGCTGTTTTTT.

This chain uses TRBV6-2 or TRBV6-3 with TRBJ2-7; D ambiguous. V was shortened by 5 bases and J by 2 bases, with 16 bases between the two germline ends. In germline, CDR1 is MNHEY, CDR2 SVGEGT. The CDR3 sequence is 15 residues long. The CDR3 region is CASSGPRLKTYEQYF. CDR3 coding DNA: TGTGCCAGCAGTGGACCCAGACTCAAAACCTACGAGCAGTACTTC.

The genes are TRBV5-1 and TRBJ1-5; the D gene is possibly TRBD1 (6 bases). The CDR3 loop spans 17 amino acids. Germline values: CDR1 SGHRS, CDR2 YFSETQ. Trimming removed 4 bases at V and 0 bases at J, with 17 bases between. The CDR3 coding sequence is TGCGCCAGCAGCAGGGGGGCGCGGATTCCTAGCAATCAGCCCCAGCATTTT. Its protein is CASSRGARIPSNQPQHF.

This clonotype came up many times. This chain links TRBV7-8 with TRBJ1-4; 8 nucleotides agree with TRBD1. The CDR3 sequence is 20 residues long. The V and J ends lost 5 bases and 2 bases, in that order; junction bases with no gene match: 19. CDR1 is SGHVS and CDR2 is FQNEAQ in the germline V gene. CDR3 sequence reads: CASSPNRGWTGPRTNEKLFF. CDR3 bases: TGTGCCAGCAGCCCGAACAGGGGATGGACAGGGCCGAGGACTAATGAAAAACTGTTTTTT.

Only a few counts were recorded for this clonotype. The chain has TRBV4-3 and TRBJ2-1; the match to TRBD2 covers 9 bases. The germline CDR1 and CDR2 sequences are LGHNA and YSLEER. V lost 1 base and J lost 4; bases outside the gene matches: 11. The CDR3 extends over 18 amino acids. Written as DNA, the CDR3 is TGCGCCAGCAGCCAAGTCTCTGGCGGGGGGGCCGGTTACAATGAGCAGTTCTTC. It translates to CASSQVSGGGAGYNEQFF.

This clonotype was seen a handful of times. The V call is TRBV6-2 or TRBV6-3, the J call TRBJ2-1, with D unresolved. Between the trimmed V and J ends, which lost 2 bases and 4 bases, there was a span of 6 bases. Germline V gene lookup returns CDR1 MNHEY and CDR2 SVGEGT. The CDR3 consists of 13 residues. The CDR3 here is CASSYIFYNEQFF. CDR3 DNA: TGTGCCAGCAGTTACATCTTTTACAATGAGCAGTTCTTC.

V usage is TRBV18 and J usage is TRBJ2-1; TRBD2 matches at 14 bases. The ends lost 3 bases at V and 5 bases at J; junction bases unmatched: 3. CDR1 is KGHSH and CDR2 is LQKENI in the germline V gene. The CDR3 extends over 16 amino acids. CDR3 sequence reads: CASSPGLAGVNNEQFF. The CDR3 nucleotides read TGTGCCAGCTCACCGGGACTAGCGGGAGTGAACAATGAGCAGTTCTTC.

This clonotype has ten or more counts. This CDR3 reads CSALGPSGTTGELFF. The CDR3, as DNA: TGCAGCGCCCTGGGTCCTAGCGGAACCACCGGGGAGCTGTTTTTT. The chain links TRBV29-1 to TRBJ2-2; TRBD2 matches at 7 bases. The germline CDR1 and CDR2 sequences are SQVTM and ANQGSEA. The CDR3 length is 15 residues. Trimming at V came to 7 bases and at J to 4 bases, leaving 12 bases not matched to a gene.

This clonotype was observed a handful of times. V usage is TRBV7-9 and J usage is TRBJ2-3; D not certain. Trimming removed 1 base from V and 2 bases from J, with 16 bases in between. The germline CDR1 and CDR2 sequences are SEHNR and FQNEAQ (reference sequence). This CDR3 contains 17 residues. CDR3 sequence: CASSLGALIISTDTQYF. The CDR3 DNA sequence: TGTGCCAGCAGCTTAGGGGCCCTTATTATATCCACAGATACGCAGTATTTT. The whole variable domain, filled in from reference TRBV7-9 and TRBJ2-3, reads DTGVSQNPRHKITKRGQNVTFRCDPISEHNRLYWYRQTLGQGPEFLTYFQNEAQLEKSRLLSDRFSAERPKGSFSTLEIQRTEQGDSAMYLCASSLGALIISTDTQYFGPGTRLTVL.

This clonotype turned up a few times. The CDR3 is CASRRDRGGFETQYF. CDR3 DNA sequence: TGTGCCAGCAGAAGGGACAGGGGGGGTTTTGAGACCCAGTACTTC. The chain has TRBV28 and TRBJ2-5; 11 bases fit TRBD1. Germline assignment: CDR1 MDHEN and CDR2 SYDVKM. This CDR3 has 15 amino acids. V lost 6 bases and J lost 5; bases outside the gene matches: 8.

In this sample, this clonotype turned up a few times. The chain uses TRBV20-1 and TRBJ2-1; D possibly corresponds to TRBD1 (6 bases). Germline-derived CDR1 and CDR2 are DFQATT and SNEGSKA (reference sequence). This CDR3 has 15 residues. V lost 4 bases and J 0 bases, leaving 13 bases between the germline ends. This CDR3 reads CSANGRGSSYNEQFF. The CDR3 nucleotides read TGCAGTGCTAACGGCAGGGGTAGCTCCTACAATGAGCAGTTCTTC.

This clonotype was picked up many times. This rearrangement joins TRBV20-1 to TRBJ2-1, with a weak D call TRBD2 (8 bases). The CDR3 has 15 amino acids. The germline V gene has CDR1 DFQATT and CDR2 SNEGSKA (reference sequence). Trimming shortened V by 6 bases and J by 4 bases, and 19 bases separated the two germline ends. The CDR3 DNA reads TGCAGTGCACGAAGGGGGCTAGCGGGTTACAATGAGCAGTTCTTC. The encoded protein is CSARRGLAGYNEQFF.

This chain links TRBV14 with TRBJ2-1, with 7 bases lining up with TRBD2. J gave up 7 bases and V 4 bases, and 13 bases lay outside the gene matches. This CDR3 has 16 residues. CDR1 is SGHDN, CDR2 FVKESK, per germline. Here the CDR3 DNA reads TGTGCCAGCAGCCTGGGTCCCGGACTAGGGAGAAATGAGCAGTTCTTC. The encoded protein is CASSLGPGLGRNEQFF.

The chain uses TRBV11-2 and TRBJ2-4; D gene uncertain. Trimming cost V 1 base and J 7 bases, with 14 bases left between them. CDR1 is SGHAT and CDR2 is FQNNGV in the germline V gene. This CDR3 spans 15 amino acids. The CDR3 region has the DNA TGTGCCAGCAGCTTAGCAGTACATACAACGAACATTCAGTACTTC. Translation: CASSLAVHTTNIQYF.

This clonotype was counted a few times. A junction boundary mismatches the germline segment, possibly from a read error. CDR3 nucleotide sequence: TGTGATTGGAGTACAGGGGTCTACAGGGCCTTC. It yields the protein CDWSTGVYRAF. This chain links TRBV28 with TRBJ1-2; TRBD1 agrees at 7 bases. The CDR3 has 11 residues. CDR1 is MDHEN, CDR2 SYDVKM, per germline.